Listed here are 3 T cell receptor beta chains from one sample, sequenced in a study of blood T cell repertoires in COVID-19. Clones were read by immunoSEQ multiplex PCR, and TCRdb kept only the in-frame ones, dropping some. Found here are about 170,000 clones, around 80% of them singletons; the top ten hold approximately 18%. Sequences were obtained from peripheral blood. The receptors stem from a woman aged 65 to 85 who had recovered from COVID-19.

This clone turned up a few times. The chain uses TRBV15 and TRBJ2-5; D possibly corresponds to TRBD2 (7 bases). There are 15 residues in the CDR3. In germline, CDR1 is LNHNV, CDR2 YYDKDF (reference sequence). Trimming shortened V by 5 bases and J by 5 bases, and 18 bases separated the two germline ends. CDR3 region: CATSFNPGGAETQYF. In DNA, the CDR3 is TGTGCCACCAGCTTTAACCCGGGGGGCGCGGAGACCCAGTACTTC.

The V call is TRBV7-8, the J call TRBJ2-1; TRBD1 is a possible D gene (5 bases). Germline V gene lookup returns CDR1 SGHVS and CDR2 FQNEAQ. The CDR3 totals 14 residues. Trimming left V 0 bases short and J 9 bases short, with 12 bases between. The DNA of the CDR3 is TGTGCCAGCAGCTTAGCGGGGCCCGCCGGTGAGCAGTTCTTC. Translation: CASSLAGPAGEQFF.

The chain has TRBV10-3 and TRBJ2-2; possibly TRBD2 for D (5 bases). The CDR3 is made up of 13 amino acids. V was pared by 5 bases and J by 5 bases, with 9 bases between. The germline V gene has CDR1 ENHRY and CDR2 SYGVKD. The CDR3 DNA sequence: TGTGCCATCAGTTGGACTTCGACCGGGGAGCTGTTTTTT. Translated, it gives CAISWTSTGELFF.